These 14 T cell receptor beta chains were all obtained from the same sample, sequenced in a study of T-cell memory formation after mild COVID-19. TCRdb re-derived calls from the 5' RACE reads in MiXCR, one entry per CDR3 protein. This table has 250,000 to 350,000 distinct CDR3 sequences, less than 20% appearing once. The sample comprised PBMCs or a T cell subset sorted from them (not recorded which). These receptors were collected from a man between 18 and 29 years old who had mild COVID-19 (a few samples of this study predate the infection). Cell type and time point are not known.

The chain uses TRBV6-5 and TRBJ1-2, with 7 bases lining up with TRBD1. Germline V CDR1 and CDR2: MNHEY, SVGAGI. The CDR3 consists of 17 residues. V shed 0 bases, J shed 4 bases, and the junction held 11 bases outside the gene matches. DNA of the CDR3: TGTGCCAGCAGTTACTCGCAGGGGCGCACAGGGGCCTATGGCTACACCTTC. It codes for CASSYSQGRTGAYGYTF.

This clonotype was observed a few times. The chain carries TRBV5-1 and TRBJ2-3; D remains ambiguous. V was clipped by 0 bases and J by 0 bases, with 11 bases between them. The CDR3 sequence is 16 residues long. The germline V gene has CDR1 SGHRS and CDR2 YFSETQ. The CDR3 spells CASSLGHSTSTDTQYF. The CDR3 nucleotides read TGCGCCAGCAGCTTGGGGCACAGTACTAGCACAGATACGCAGTATTTT.

The V and J genes are TRBV7-9 and TRBJ2-3; maybe TRBD2 (7 bases). Looked up from germline, CDR1 is SEHNR and CDR2 is FQNEAQ (reference sequence). Trimming shortened V by 7 bases and J by 6 bases, and 32 bases separated the two germline ends. The CDR3 has 19 amino acids. This CDR3 is CASTRLESDGGHLRDTQYF. CDR3 sequence (DNA): TGTGCCAGCACCCGATTAGAGTCCGACGGGGGGCACCTCAGGGATACGCAGTATTTT.

The chain has TRBV10-2 and TRBJ2-7; the match to TRBD1 covers 7 bases. This CDR3 contains 14 residues. V lost 5 bases and J lost 4; bases outside the gene matches: 8. Germline loops: CDR1 WSHSY, CDR2 SAAADI. CDR3 amino acids: CASSSQGVIYEQYF. The CDR3 DNA is TGCGCCAGCAGTTCCCAGGGGGTCATTTACGAGCAGTACTTC.

This clonotype has just a few counts. This chain uses TRBV10-3 with TRBJ1-5, with no clear D. V lost 0 bases and J 2 bases, leaving 17 bases between the germline ends. The germline CDR1 and CDR2 sequences are ENHRY and SYGVKD. There are 18 residues in the CDR3. The CDR3, as DNA: TGTGCCATCAGTGAGTCGAAAATCGGGGTCACTGGCAATCAGCCCCAGCATTTT. Translated, it gives CAISESKIGVTGNQPQHF.

The J gene is TRBJ1-2, the V gene TRBV7-9; 7 positions match TRBD1. Per germline, CDR1 SEHNR and CDR2 FQNEAQ (reference sequence). This CDR3 spans 18 amino acids. V was pared by 3 bases and J by 0 bases, with 13 bases of the junction left unmatched. CDR3 sequence (DNA): TGTGCCAGCAGCTTTACCTGGGGACAGTTCCCTCCTAACTATGGCTACACCTTC. This encodes CASSFTWGQFPPNYGYTF.

This chain uses TRBV7-9 with TRBJ2-7; the D gene is possibly TRBD1 (6 bases). The CDR3 runs 15 residues. V was pared by 5 bases and J by 1 base, with 15 bases between. The germline CDR1 and CDR2 sequences are SEHNR and FQNEAQ (reference sequence). CDR3 sequence reads: CASSHPEQGSYEQYF. CDR3 nucleotide sequence: TGTGCCAGCAGCCACCCCGAACAGGGATCCTACGAGCAGTACTTC.

This clonotype was counted only a few times. J is TRBJ2-2 and V is TRBV11-3; perhaps D is TRBD1 or TRBD2 (5 bases each). The CDR3 contains 12 residues. CDR1 and CDR2 from the germline V gene are SGHNT and YENEEA. With 8 bases removed from V and 2 bases from J, the gap between germline ends came to 6 bases. CDR3 bases: TGTGCCAGCGGGACCAACACCGGGGAGCTGTTTTTT. This codes for CASGTNTGELFF.

This clonotype turned up a few times. V gene TRBV18 combines with J gene TRBJ2-3; 8 bases line up with TRBD2. V gave up 1 base and J gave up 0 bases; unmatched junction bases: 3. This CDR3 region has 16 residues. The V gene's germline CDR1 is KGHSH and CDR2 LQKENI. This chain's CDR3 is CASSPRLARSTDTQYF. The CDR3 nucleotides read TGTGCCAGCTCACCACGACTAGCGCGTAGCACAGATACGCAGTATTTT.

This clonotype has only a few counts. The chain links TRBV11-2 to TRBJ1-1; possibly TRBD1 for D (5 bases). The V and J ends lost 2 bases and 10 bases respectively, with 14 bases between them. The germline gives CDR1 SGHAT, CDR2 FQNNGV. The CDR3 is made up of 13 amino acids. The CDR3 sequence: CASSLTGAVGAFF. Written as DNA, the CDR3 is TGTGCCAGCAGCTTAACCGGGGCCGTGGGAGCTTTCTTT.

The rearrangement uses TRBV5-1 and TRBJ2-2, with 10 bases lining up with TRBD1. Trimming cost V 4 bases and J 6 bases; bases outside gene matches: 9. The CDR3 spans 16 residues. The germline CDR1 and CDR2 sequences are SGHRS and YFSETQ. CDR3 DNA sequence: TGCGCCAGCAGCGTAACCCGGACAGGGGGAGCCGGGGAGCTGTTTTTT. Protein: CASSVTRTGGAGELFF. The full variable domain, completed using reference TRBV5-1 and TRBJ2-2, is KAGVTQTPRYLIKTRGQQVTLSCSPISGHRSVSWYQQTPGQGLQFLFEYFSETQRNKGNFPGRFSGRQFSNSRSEMNVSTLELGDSALYLCASSVTRTGGAGELFFGEGSRLTVL.

V gene TRBV6-2 or TRBV6-3 combines with J gene TRBJ1-1, with D unclear. Germline loops: CDR1 MNHEY, CDR2 SVGEGT. Trimming removed 6 bases from V and 12 bases from J, with 17 bases in between. This CDR3 has 12 amino acids. The chain's CDR3 is CASSPALRTTFF. The CDR3 DNA reads as TGTGCCAGCAGCCCCGCTCTACGAACGACTTTCTTT.

This clonotype was counted only a few times. V and J are TRBV2 and TRBJ2-5; the D gene is possibly TRBD1 (6 bases). This CDR3 contains 12 residues. Germline CDR1 is SNHLY and CDR2 is FYNNEI. CDR3 residues: CAQGQGPETQYF. The CDR3 nucleotides are TGTGCTCAGGGGCAGGGGCCTGAGACCCAGTACTTC.

The chain uses TRBV9 and TRBJ2-2; tentative D call: TRBD2 (5 bases). CDR3 length equals 15 residues. Per the germline V gene, CDR1 is SGDLS and CDR2 is YYNGEE. Trimming took 0 bases from V and 0 from J, leaving 6 bases between them. CDR3 loop: CASSVGSANTGELFF. The CDR3 DNA follows: TGTGCCAGCAGCGTAGGTAGCGCGAACACCGGGGAGCTGTTTTTT.